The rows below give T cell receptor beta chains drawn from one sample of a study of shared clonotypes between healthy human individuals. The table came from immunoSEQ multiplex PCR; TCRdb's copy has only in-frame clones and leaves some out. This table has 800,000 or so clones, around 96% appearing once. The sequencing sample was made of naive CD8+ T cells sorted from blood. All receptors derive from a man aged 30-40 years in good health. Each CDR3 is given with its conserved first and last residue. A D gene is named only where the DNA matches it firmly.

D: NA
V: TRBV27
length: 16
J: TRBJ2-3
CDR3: CASSLSSGTSTDTQYF
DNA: TGTGCCAGCAGTTTATCGTCGGGGACCAGCACAGATACGCAGTATTTT

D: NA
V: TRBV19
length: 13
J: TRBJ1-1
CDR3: CASSIKGNTEAFF
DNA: TGTGCCAGTAGTATAAAGGGGAACACTGAAGCTTTCTTT

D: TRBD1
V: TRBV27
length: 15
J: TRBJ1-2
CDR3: CASSPGQGGDYGYTF
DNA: TGTGCCAGCAGTCCCGGACAGGGAGGAGACTATGGCTACACCTTC

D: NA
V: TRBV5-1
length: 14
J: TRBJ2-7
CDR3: CASSPKTGTYEQYF
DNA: TGCGCCAGCAGCCCGAAGACTGGCACCTACGAGCAGTACTTC

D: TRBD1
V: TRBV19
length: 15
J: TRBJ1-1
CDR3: CASSMLGTGITEAFF
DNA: TGTGCCAGTAGTATGCTGGGGACAGGGATCACTGAAGCTTTCTTT

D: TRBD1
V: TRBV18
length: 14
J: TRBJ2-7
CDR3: CASSPWDRKYEQYF
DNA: TGTGCCAGCTCACCATGGGACAGGAAGTACGAGCAGTACTTC

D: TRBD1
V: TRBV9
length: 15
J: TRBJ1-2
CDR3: CASSKRQGVNYGYTF
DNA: TGTGCCAGCAGCAAGCGACAGGGAGTCAACTATGGCTACACCTTC

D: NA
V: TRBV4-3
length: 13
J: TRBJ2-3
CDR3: CASSQASTDTQYF
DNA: TGCGCCAGCAGCCAAGCCAGCACAGATACGCAGTATTTT

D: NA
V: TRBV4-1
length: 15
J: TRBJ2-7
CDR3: CASSQGSVSSYEQYF
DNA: TGCGCCAGCAGCCAAGGGTCGGTTAGCTCCTACGAGCAGTACTTC

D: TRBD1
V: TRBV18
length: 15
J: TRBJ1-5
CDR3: CASSPGQYSNQPQHF
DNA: TGTGCCAGCTCACCGGGACAGTATAGCAATCAGCCCCAGCATTTT

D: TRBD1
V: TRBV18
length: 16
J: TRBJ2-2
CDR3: CASSLGTETDTGELFF
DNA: TGTGCCAGCTCTCTTGGGACAGAAACCGACACCGGGGAGCTGTTTTTT

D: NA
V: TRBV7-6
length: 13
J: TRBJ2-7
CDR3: CASSLWSGYEQYF
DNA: TGTGCCAGCAGCTTATGGTCGGGGTACGAGCAGTACTTC

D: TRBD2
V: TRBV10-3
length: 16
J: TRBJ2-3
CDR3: CAISSGLAGGTDTQYF
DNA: TGTGCCATCAGTTCGGGACTAGCGGGGGGCACAGATACGCAGTATTTT

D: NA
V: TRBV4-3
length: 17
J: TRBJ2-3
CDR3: CASSQGSQGHGADTQYF
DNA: TGCGCCAGCAGCCAGGGTTCTCAGGGCCACGGGGCAGATACGCAGTATTTT

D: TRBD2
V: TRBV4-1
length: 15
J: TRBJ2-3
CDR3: CASSRGLAGTDTQYF
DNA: TGCGCCAGCAGCCGTGGACTAGCGGGTACAGATACGCAGTATTTT

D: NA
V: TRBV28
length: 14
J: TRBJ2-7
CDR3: CASSQRQARGEQYF
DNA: TGTGCCAGCAGTCAACGACAGGCTAGGGGCGAGCAGTACTTC

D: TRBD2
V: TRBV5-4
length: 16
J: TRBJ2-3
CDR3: CASSVWVAGATDTQYF
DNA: TGTGCCAGCTCTGTCTGGGTAGCGGGAGCCACAGATACGCAGTATTTT

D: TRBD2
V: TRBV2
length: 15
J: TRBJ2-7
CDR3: CASNPGLAGLYEQYF
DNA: TGTGCCAGCAACCCGGGACTAGCGGGCCTATACGAGCAGTACTTC

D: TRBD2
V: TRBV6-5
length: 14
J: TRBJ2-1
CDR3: CASSLLAGVNEQFF
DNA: TGTGCCAGCAGTCTACTAGCGGGAGTCAATGAGCAGTTCTTC

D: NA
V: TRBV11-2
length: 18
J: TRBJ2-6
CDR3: CASSLYETALRGANVLTF
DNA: TGTGCCAGCAGCTTATACGAGACAGCCCTTCGGGGGGCCAACGTCCTGACTTTC

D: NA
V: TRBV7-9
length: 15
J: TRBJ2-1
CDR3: CASSLGTSLGDEQFF
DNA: TGTGCCAGCAGCTTGGGGACATCCCTGGGCGATGAGCAGTTCTTC

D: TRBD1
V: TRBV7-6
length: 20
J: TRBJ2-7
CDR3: CASSSGIESNRGNSVYEQYF
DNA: TGTGCCAGCAGCTCCGGAATAGAATCGAACAGGGGGAATTCAGTCTACGAGCAGTACTTC